This TCR beta chain is drawn from a study of cytomegalovirus exposure and HLA in healthy donors. As for the study in general: Later, an analysis reported that the approximately 120 validation repertoires had used the same platform as the approximately 670 first-cohort repertoires. Study results and limitations: In the 130 or so validation repertoires, about 94% of cluster scores exceeded 0, per a later analysis.

The CDR3 totals 14 residues. V was shortened by 5 bases and J by 6 bases, with 20 bases between the two germline ends. The germline V gene has CDR1 SQVTM and CDR2 ANQGSEA. This clone appeared a single time. Its antigen is currently unknown. Sequenced by immunoSEQ multiplex PCR; TCRdb stores in-frame clones only, minus some. The sample lists about 240,000 clones; approximately 87% were seen once. The sequenced material came from PBMCs. The receptor was derived from a man aged 18 to 29 in good health and CMV-seronegative. The rearrangement links TRBV29-1 to TRBJ2-7; D remains ambiguous. CDR3 bases: TGCAGCGTTCAGTCGGGTGGCGTATCGGGCGAGCAGTACTTC. Encoded protein: CSVQSGGVSGEQYF.